Shown below are 13 T cell receptor beta chains from a single sample sequenced in a study of T cells in localized non-small cell lung cancer. The data were produced by immunoSEQ multiplex PCR, yet TCRdb's version contains in-frame clones alone and is incomplete. The sample consists of roughly 2,000 clones, about a quarter of them appearing once. This specimen consisted of lung tumor tissue, obtained before any cancer treatment. These receptors all stem from a woman aged 35-75 years with stage III squamous cell lung carcinoma.

This clone was observed a handful of times. The chain recombines TRBV1 with TRBJ1-6. TRBV1 is recorded as a pseudogene. This CDR3 region has 19 residues. CDR3 DNA sequence: TGCGCCAGCAGCCAAGAATTTAGTCCTGGGAGCTCCTATAATTCACCCCTCCACTTT. This encodes CASSQEFSPGSSYNSPLHF.

V and J are TRBV18 and TRBJ1-5; possibly TRBD1 for D (5 bases). The CDR3 totals 17 residues. Trimming removed 2 bases from V and 0 bases from J, with 14 bases in between. Germline CDR1 reads KGHSH; CDR2 reads LQKENI. The CDR3 region is CASSPGSRASSNQPQHF. CDR3 nucleotides: TGTGCCAGCTCACCAGGTTCCAGGGCCAGTAGCAATCAGCCCCAGCATTTT.

This clone came up a few times. This chain joins TRBV9 and TRBJ2-1; no definite D call. The germline CDR1 and CDR2 sequences are SGDLS and YYNGEE. Trimming took 8 bases from V and 2 from J, leaving 11 bases between them. This CDR3 comprises 13 residues. The CDR3 reads CASEARAYNEQFF. The DNA for the CDR3 is TGTGCCAGTGAAGCAAGAGCCTACAATGAGCAGTTCTTC.

This clone was observed a handful of times. J is TRBJ1-4 and V is TRBV11-3; D may be TRBD1 (6 bases). This CDR3 is built from 15 residues. Germline CDR1 and CDR2: SGHNT and YENEEA. V was cut by 5 bases and J by 7 bases, with 17 bases left in between. In DNA form, the CDR3 reads TGTGCCAGCAGCCAACCTGGGGGGCTTCGTGAAAAACTGTTTTTT. This sequence encodes CASSQPGGLREKLFF.

This clone has more than one count but fewer than ten. The chain is built from TRBV6-8 and TRBJ1-1; D may be TRBD1 (5 bases). The CDR3 has 13 amino acids. Looked up from germline, CDR1 is MNHGY and CDR2 is SAAAGT. V lost 4 bases to trimming and J lost 7 bases, with 13 bases between them. This chain's CDR3 is CASSFFGGVEAFF. CDR3 in DNA: TGTGCCAGCAGTTTTTTCGGAGGGGTTGAAGCTTTCTTT.

The chain carries TRBV5-1 and TRBJ2-7; 14 nucleotides align to TRBD2. Germline V gives CDR1 SGHRS, CDR2 YFSETQ. The CDR3 is made up of 18 amino acids. V lost 0 bases to trimming and J lost 2 bases; unmatched junction nucleotides: 7. CDR3 loop: CASSLGGLAGGPTYEQYF. CDR3 sequence (DNA): TGCGCCAGCAGCTTGGGAGGACTAGCGGGGGGCCCCACCTACGAGCAGTACTTC.

This clone is medium-sized by share. The chain recombines TRBV6-8 with TRBJ1-2, with D tentatively TRBD1 (5 bases). This CDR3 comprises 13 residues. CDR1 and CDR2 from the germline V gene are MNHGY and SAAAGT. V gave up 10 bases and J gave up 2 bases, with 14 bases separating them. This CDR3 is CATRPRANYGYTF. The CDR3 DNA sequence: TGTGCCACTCGCCCCAGGGCAAACTATGGCTACACCTTC.

This clone is labeled medium-sized (0.01 to 0.1%). V is TRBV11-3 and J is TRBJ2-1, with D unclear. V lost 2 bases and J lost 8, with 13 bases in between. Per the germline V gene, CDR1 is SGHNT and CDR2 is YENEEA. The CDR3 consists of 14 residues. CDR3 nucleotide sequence: TGTGCCAGCAGCTTATCACTACGTGTCCATGAGCAGTTCTTC. It codes for CASSLSLRVHEQFF.

This clone was seen a handful of times. V and J are TRBV9 and TRBJ2-7; D may be TRBD1 (5 bases). The CDR3 covers 12 residues. Deletions cut 0 bases from V and 6 bases from J, with 7 bases between. The germline V gene encodes CDR1 SGDLS and CDR2 YYNGEE. CDR3 residues: CASSVDRGEQYF. CDR3 bases: TGTGCCAGCAGCGTAGATAGGGGCGAGCAGTACTTC. Based on the CDR3 plus reference TRBV9 and TRBJ2-7, the full variable domain is DSGVTQTPKHLITATGQRVTLRCSPRSGDLSVYWYQQSLDQGLQFLIQYYNGEERAKGNILERFSAQQFPDLHSELNLSSLELGDSALYFCASSVDRGEQYFGPGTRLTVT.

This clone was detected only a few times. V and J are TRBV11-3 and TRBJ1-2; a weak D match, TRBD1 (5 bases). The CDR3 is 14 amino acids. Per the germline V gene, CDR1 is SGHNT and CDR2 is YENEEA. Deletions cut 2 bases from V and 3 bases from J, with 10 bases between. The CDR3 sequence: CASSLYGDDYGYTF. The CDR3 DNA is TGTGCCAGCAGCTTATACGGGGACGACTATGGCTACACCTTC.

This clone was detected only a few times. V usage is TRBV19 and J usage is TRBJ2-5, with 10 positions matching TRBD1. Trimming at V came to 2 bases and at J to 10 bases, leaving 4 bases not matched to a gene. CDR1 LNHDA and CDR2 SQIVND come from the germline V gene (reference sequence). This CDR3 is 13 amino acids long. The CDR3 loop is CASSIRQGADQYF. The CDR3 DNA sequence: TGTGCCAGTAGTATACGACAGGGGGCGGACCAGTACTTC.

The chain links TRBV30 to TRBJ1-1; no definite D call. Germline V gives CDR1 GTSNPN, CDR2 SVGIG (reference sequence). V was pared by 0 bases and J by 6 bases, with 11 bases between. This CDR3 has 13 residues. As DNA, the CDR3 is TGTGCCTGGAGTGTAGGGAGTGAGGCTGAAGCTTTCTTT. Amino acid sequence: CAWSVGSEAEAFF.

The chain carries TRBV29-1 and TRBJ1-1; 7 nucleotides agree with TRBD1. The CDR3 covers 12 residues. Unmatched junction bases numbered 6, after V lost 1 base and J lost 10 bases. The germline V gene encodes CDR1 SQVTM and CDR2 ANQGSEA. The CDR3 region is CSVEVLQGRAFF. In DNA form, the CDR3 reads TGCAGCGTTGAAGTCTTACAGGGGAGAGCTTTCTTT.